This is a list of T cell receptor beta chains from one sample in a study of vaccination and CD4 T cells after COVID-19. For these TCRs, the target antigens are not known. Using its own MiXCR run on the PCR reads, TCRdb lists one record per CDR3 protein. Among several thousand distinct CDR3 sequences, under 40% were seen once, and the ten largest hold 30% to 35%. The specimen sequenced was CD4+ T cells from blood, cultured in vitro. The source is a human donor who had recovered from COVID-19. Each CDR3 is given with its conserved first and last residue. Each record gives: CDR3 DNA, CDR3 protein, clone size, D gene, J gene, V gene. A D gene is named only where the DNA matches it firmly. Clone size is given for some rows only: seen once, a few or many times, or a class if the clone is expanded.

CDR3nt: TGCAGTGCTAGAGAGGCCCCTAGTCAGCCCCAGCATTTT; CDR3aa: CSAREAPSQPQHF; abundance: .; d_gene: .; j_gene: TRBJ1-5; v_gene: TRBV20-1
CDR3nt: TGTGCCAGCAAGCACAGGGAAAATTCACCCCTCCACTTT; CDR3aa: CASKHRENSPLHF; abundance: medium-sized; d_gene: .; j_gene: TRBJ1-6; v_gene: TRBV2
CDR3nt: TGTGCCAGCAGTTCCGCGACTACTCAGGACAAGAATGAGCAGTTCTTC; CDR3aa: CASSSATTQDKNEQFF; abundance: few; d_gene: .; j_gene: TRBJ2-1; v_gene: TRBV6-5
CDR3nt: TGTGCCAGCACCGAGCAGAGGGGGGGGCTGGGCAATGAGCAGTTCTTC; CDR3aa: CASTEQRGGLGNEQFF; abundance: .; d_gene: .; j_gene: TRBJ2-1; v_gene: TRBV12-3/TRBV12-4
CDR3nt: TGTGCCAGCACTGCCCCAGGGTCGGAGACCCAGTACTTC; CDR3aa: CASTAPGSETQYF; abundance: .; d_gene: .; j_gene: TRBJ2-5; v_gene: TRBV6-1
CDR3nt: TGTGCCAGCAGCCCGGGACAGGGGACTGCCTACGAGCAGTACTTC; CDR3aa: CASSPGQGTAYEQYF; abundance: .; d_gene: TRBD1; j_gene: TRBJ2-7; v_gene: TRBV5-4
CDR3nt: TGTGCCAGCTCACCAGCGGGTCAGCCCCAGCATTTT; CDR3aa: CASSPAGQPQHF; abundance: few; d_gene: .; j_gene: TRBJ1-5; v_gene: TRBV18
CDR3nt: TGTGCCAGCAACCGGATTAGCAATCAGCCCCAGCATTTT; CDR3aa: CASNRISNQPQHF; abundance: few; d_gene: .; j_gene: TRBJ1-5; v_gene: TRBV2
CDR3nt: TGCGCCAGCAGCTTGCGGTTGTCCCCAACTGAAGCTTTCTTT; CDR3aa: CASSLRLSPTEAFF; abundance: once; d_gene: .; j_gene: TRBJ1-1; v_gene: TRBV5-1
CDR3nt: TGTGCCACCAGTGATTTGCCACTAGCGGAGACCCAGTACTTC; CDR3aa: CATSDLPLAETQYF; abundance: .; d_gene: TRBD2; j_gene: TRBJ2-5; v_gene: TRBV24-1
CDR3nt: TGTGCCAGCAGCTCCGTTACGGGTAGCGGGGGGCGGGAGACCCAGTACTTC; CDR3aa: CASSSVTGSGGRETQYF; abundance: .; d_gene: TRBD2; j_gene: TRBJ2-5; v_gene: TRBV7-2
CDR3nt: TGTGCCAGTAGTATAATGGAGGGAGGCAATCAGCCCCAGCATTTT; CDR3aa: CASSIMEGGNQPQHF; abundance: medium-sized; d_gene: .; j_gene: TRBJ1-5; v_gene: TRBV19
CDR3nt: TGCGCCAGCTTTTCCCTAGGGACAGACCTCTCCGGCTACACCTTC; CDR3aa: CASFSLGTDLSGYTF; abundance: .; d_gene: TRBD1; j_gene: TRBJ1-2; v_gene: TRBV5-1
CDR3nt: TGTGCCAGCAGTTACGGACCGAATACTCCAGGCTACACCTTC; CDR3aa: CASSYGPNTPGYTF; abundance: few; d_gene: .; j_gene: TRBJ1-2; v_gene: TRBV6-5
CDR3nt: TGTGCCTGGAGTAGAGGGGACAGTAACAATCAGCCCCAGCATTTT; CDR3aa: CAWSRGDSNNQPQHF; abundance: few; d_gene: TRBD1; j_gene: TRBJ1-5; v_gene: TRBV30
CDR3nt: TGTGCCAGCAGTCCGGCTGGGGCCCCCTCCTACGAGCAGTACTTC; CDR3aa: CASSPAGAPSYEQYF; abundance: .; d_gene: .; j_gene: TRBJ2-7; v_gene: TRBV27
CDR3nt: TGTGCCAGCGGTCTGACTTTGGAGACCCAGTACTTC; CDR3aa: CASGLTLETQYF; abundance: .; d_gene: .; j_gene: TRBJ2-5; v_gene: TRBV12-3/TRBV12-4
CDR3nt: TGTGCCAGCAGTGAAGTCAACAGGGCGCTTCAGCCCCAGCATTTT; CDR3aa: CASSEVNRALQPQHF; abundance: medium-sized; d_gene: .; j_gene: TRBJ1-5; v_gene: TRBV6-1
CDR3nt: TGTGCCAGCAGTTTTTATAATTCACCCCTCCACTTT; CDR3aa: CASSFYNSPLHF; abundance: once; d_gene: .; j_gene: TRBJ1-6; v_gene: TRBV12-3/TRBV12-4
CDR3nt: TGTGCCAGCAGCCCCGGGACAGGGAGAGATGGCTACACCTTC; CDR3aa: CASSPGTGRDGYTF; abundance: few; d_gene: TRBD1; j_gene: TRBJ1-2; v_gene: TRBV7-9
CDR3nt: TGTGCCAGCAGCTTGGGACAGGGGGCAAATTCACCCCTCCACTTT; CDR3aa: CASSLGQGANSPLHF; abundance: .; d_gene: TRBD1; j_gene: TRBJ1-6; v_gene: TRBV5-6
CDR3nt: TGTGCCAGCAGCCCCGGGACAGGGCGGGAAAAACTGTTTTTT; CDR3aa: CASSPGTGREKLFF; abundance: .; d_gene: TRBD1; j_gene: TRBJ1-4; v_gene: TRBV6-1
CDR3nt: TGTGCCAGTAGGTCAGCATTTCAGCCCCGGCATTTT; CDR3aa: CASRSAFQPRHF; abundance: .; d_gene: .; j_gene: TRBJ1-5; v_gene: TRBV19
CDR3nt: TGCAGTGCTAGCCCCGGTCGCAATACCGGGGAGCTGTTTTTT; CDR3aa: CSASPGRNTGELFF; abundance: few; d_gene: .; j_gene: TRBJ2-2; v_gene: TRBV20-1
CDR3nt: TGCAGCGTTTCCTATTCTGGGGCCAACGTCCTGACTTTC; CDR3aa: CSVSYSGANVLTF; abundance: .; d_gene: .; j_gene: TRBJ2-6; v_gene: TRBV29-1
CDR3nt: TGTGCCACCAAGGGGCGGATCTACAATGAGCAGTTCTTC; CDR3aa: CATKGRIYNEQFF; abundance: .; d_gene: .; j_gene: TRBJ2-1; v_gene: TRBV2
CDR3nt: TGTGCCAGCAGTTCAGGATTTTTCTACGAGCAGTACTTC; CDR3aa: CASSSGFFYEQYF; abundance: few; d_gene: .; j_gene: TRBJ2-7; v_gene: TRBV12-3/TRBV12-4
CDR3nt: TGTGCCAGCAGTTCATCCGGGACTCAAGAGACCCAGTACTTC; CDR3aa: CASSSSGTQETQYF; abundance: .; d_gene: .; j_gene: TRBJ2-5; v_gene: TRBV6-5
CDR3nt: TGTGCCAGCAGTGGGACAGGGATCAATCAGCCCCAGCATTTT; CDR3aa: CASSGTGINQPQHF; abundance: .; d_gene: TRBD1; j_gene: TRBJ1-5; v_gene: TRBV6-1
CDR3nt: TGTGCCAGCACGGGACTAGCGGGGGGAAGCTCCTACAATGAGCAGTTCTTC; CDR3aa: CASTGLAGGSSYNEQFF; abundance: few; d_gene: TRBD2; j_gene: TRBJ2-1; v_gene: TRBV25-1
CDR3nt: TGTGCCAGGAAACAGGGAGCCGGCACAGATACGCAGTATTTT; CDR3aa: CARKQGAGTDTQYF; abundance: few; d_gene: .; j_gene: TRBJ2-3; v_gene: TRBV12-3/TRBV12-4
CDR3nt: TGTGCCAGCAAGGGACAGGGGAACATTCAGCCCCAGCATTTT; CDR3aa: CASKGQGNIQPQHF; abundance: .; d_gene: TRBD1; j_gene: TRBJ1-5; v_gene: TRBV6-1
CDR3nt: TGTGCCAGCAGCTTTGGAGATGGGGGGATGAAAGAGACCCAGTACTTC; CDR3aa: CASSFGDGGMKETQYF; abundance: few; d_gene: .; j_gene: TRBJ2-5; v_gene: TRBV7-9
CDR3nt: TGTGCCAGCAGTCAACGGGGGCCAGGGGGCAGCTCCGGAAGGTACTTC; CDR3aa: CASSQRGPGGSSGRYF; abundance: .; d_gene: TRBD1; j_gene: TRBJ2-5; v_gene: TRBV12-3/TRBV12-4
CDR3nt: TGTGCCAGCAGCGTAGCACCCTTGGGGTTAAGCACAGATACGCAGTATTTT; CDR3aa: CASSVAPLGLSTDTQYF; abundance: once; d_gene: .; j_gene: TRBJ2-3; v_gene: TRBV9
CDR3nt: TGCGCCAGCAGCCAAGTAGCAAGGCGGGGGGGAAGCTACGAGCAGTACTTC; CDR3aa: CASSQVARRGGSYEQYF; abundance: .; d_gene: TRBD2; j_gene: TRBJ2-7; v_gene: TRBV4-1
CDR3nt: TGTGCCAGCAGCTTTATCGCTTCCTACGAGCAGTACTTC; CDR3aa: CASSFIASYEQYF; abundance: .; d_gene: .; j_gene: TRBJ2-7; v_gene: TRBV11-2
CDR3nt: TGCAGTGCTAGAGATTTAACGGGGCAGGAGACCCAGTACTTC; CDR3aa: CSARDLTGQETQYF; abundance: .; d_gene: .; j_gene: TRBJ2-5; v_gene: TRBV20-1
CDR3nt: TGTGCCAGCTCGGACAGTCGGGAGCAGTACTTC; CDR3aa: CASSDSREQYF; abundance: medium-sized; d_gene: .; j_gene: TRBJ2-7; v_gene: TRBV6-1
CDR3nt: TGTGCCAGCGGGGTCCCCGGCCTCCGGGGCGGGGAGCTGTTTTTT; CDR3aa: CASGVPGLRGGELFF; abundance: .; d_gene: .; j_gene: TRBJ2-2; v_gene: TRBV25-1